The 27 T cell receptor beta chains listed next were all sequenced from one sample in a study of T cells in Graves' hyperthyroidism and ophthalmopathy. The investigators amplified TCR beta CDR3 regions from RNA transcripts. Initially, a first-round RT-PCR of the TCR CDR3 employed the HTBI primer set. Via MiXCR, TCRdb re-called the multiplex PCR reads, giving one row per CDR3 protein. Of about 200,000 distinct CDR3 sequences listed, less than 20% are singletons. Sequencing used blood. These receptors were taken from a woman in her 50s with Graves' hyperthyroidism.

The chain employs TRBV6-5 and TRBJ1-6; no clear D gene. Trimming cost V 0 bases and J 12 bases, with 15 bases left between them. This CDR3 region has 15 residues. CDR1 is MNHEY and CDR2 is SVGAGI in the germline V gene. Written as DNA, the CDR3 is TGTGCCAGCAGTTACTCCCTGGGAAGTCTCGTACCCCTCCACTTT. Amino acid sequence: CASSYSLGSLVPLHF.

This clonotype was counted many times. V gene TRBV7-9 combines with J gene TRBJ1-5; D is unclear. V lost 5 bases, J lost 0 bases, and 8 bases lay in between. The CDR3 consists of 14 residues. CDR1 is SEHNR, CDR2 FQNEAQ, per germline (reference sequence). CDR3 sequence (DNA): TGTGCCAGCAGCCGGAAGGATAGCAATCAGCCCCAGCATTTT. Protein: CASSRKDSNQPQHF. Looking up the rest from reference TRBV7-9 and TRBJ1-5 gives the full variable domain: DTGVSQNPRHKITKRGQNVTFRCDPISEHNRLYWYRQTLGQGPEFLTYFQNEAQLEKSRLLSDRFSAERPKGSFSTLEIQRTEQGDSAMYLCASSRKDSNQPQHFGDGTRLSIL.

The chain recombines TRBV20-1 with TRBJ2-5; a weak D match, TRBD2 (6 bases). This CDR3 is 12 amino acids long. Germline-derived CDR1 and CDR2 are DFQATT and SNEGSKA (reference sequence). V gave up 4 bases and J gave up 0 bases, with 6 bases separating them. This CDR3 is CSATSDQETQYF. DNA of the CDR3: TGCAGTGCTACTAGCGACCAAGAGACCCAGTACTTC.

This clonotype was detected a few times. The chain uses TRBV24-1 and TRBJ1-1; 8 bases align to TRBD1. V lost 12 bases and J lost 3; bases outside the gene matches: 14. Germline CDR1 KGHDR, CDR2 SFDVKD. This CDR3 comprises 15 residues. The CDR3 reads CAVQGAGGIDTEAFF. The CDR3 bases are TGTGCCGTCCAGGGGGCAGGGGGTATTGACACTGAAGCTTTCTTT.

As for this clonotype: A much more abundant neighbour one base away suggests this may be a read error. The chain couples TRBV3-1 to TRBJ2-7, with a tentative D call TRBD1 (5 bases). CDR3 size: 14 residues. Per the germline V gene, CDR1 is LGHDT and CDR2 is YNNKEL (reference sequence). Trimming stripped 1 base from V and 3 bases from J, with 10 bases between. The CDR3 sequence: CASSQGQSFYEQYF. In DNA, the CDR3 is TGTGCCAGCAGCCAAGGACAGTCCTTCTACGAGCAGTACTTC.

The chain recombines TRBV18 with TRBJ2-1, with D uncertain. Per the germline V gene, CDR1 is KGHSH and CDR2 is LQKENI. Trimming removed 3 bases at V and 10 bases at J, with 10 bases between. The CDR3 extends over 12 amino acids. The CDR3 region has the DNA TGTGCCAGCTCACCCGACGGACGGGAGCAGTTCTTC. Protein product: CASSPDGREQFF.

This clonotype has a count of ten or more. CDR3 in amino acids: CASSQVTGTTGKTQYF. The CDR3 nucleotides read TGTGCCAGCAGCCAAGTGACAGGGACGACCGGAAAGACCCAGTACTTC. This sequence joins TRBV11-2 and TRBJ2-5; 7 bases are shared with TRBD1. The germline CDR1 and CDR2 sequences are SGHAT and FQNNGV. After removal of 5 bases from V and 6 bases from J, the junction contained 15 bases not matched to a gene. The CDR3 runs 16 residues.

This clonotype was picked up many times. The chain joins TRBV7-9 to TRBJ2-7; no clear D. CDR3 length: 13 residues. V lost 4 bases and J 4 bases, leaving 11 bases between the germline ends. Per germline, CDR1 SEHNR and CDR2 FQNEAQ (reference sequence). CDR3 protein: CASSSPEKYEQYF. The CDR3 nucleotides are TGTGCCAGCAGCTCCCCGGAGAAATACGAGCAGTACTTC. Full variable domain (outside the CDR3, taken from reference TRBV7-9 and TRBJ2-7): DTGVSQNPRHKITKRGQNVTFRCDPISEHNRLYWYRQTLGQGPEFLTYFQNEAQLEKSRLLSDRFSAERPKGSFSTLEIQRTEQGDSAMYLCASSSPEKYEQYFGPGTRLTVT.

This clonotype was detected ten times or more. V gene TRBV27 combines with J gene TRBJ2-3, with TRBD2 identical over 13 bases. CDR3 length: 17 amino acids. J gave up 4 bases and V 6 bases, and 10 bases lay outside the gene matches. Germline V lookup: CDR1 MNHEY, CDR2 SMNVEV (reference sequence). The CDR3 nucleotides read TGTGCCAGCAGGCGAGGACTAGCGGGAGAGGTGGCAGATACGCAGTATTTT. The encoded protein is CASRRGLAGEVADTQYF.

This clonotype was recorded a few times. V is TRBV6-1 and J is TRBJ2-2, with TRBD2 matching over 7 bases. Trimming removed 6 bases from V and 7 bases from J; junction bases left unmatched: 5. Germline values: CDR1 MNHNS, CDR2 SASEGT. The CDR3 has 13 residues. Here the CDR3 reads CASSGLVVGELFF. The CDR3 region has the DNA TGTGCCAGCAGCGGACTAGTCGTCGGGGAGCTGTTTTTT.

A note on this clonotype: A much larger clone is a single base away; this may be a read error. The rearrangement links TRBV2 to TRBJ2-7; no reliable D call. V was pared by 4 bases and J by 1 base, with 20 bases between. Germline V CDR1 and CDR2: SNHLY, FYNNEI. This CDR3 has 17 residues. CDR3: CASSGSRPPDFSYEQYF. CDR3 in DNA: TGTGCCAGCAGTGGAAGCCGGCCCCCTGATTTTTCCTACGAGCAGTACTTC. Together with reference TRBV2 and TRBJ2-7, the CDR3 gives the full variable domain: EPEVTQTPSHQVTQMGQEVILRCVPISNHLYFYWYRQILGQKVEFLVSFYNNEISEKSEIFDDQFSVERPDGSNFTLKIRSTKLEDSAMYFCASSGSRPPDFSYEQYFGPGTRLTVT.

The chain employs TRBV12-3 or TRBV12-4 and TRBJ1-4; D uncertain. The germline V and J ends were trimmed by 7 bases and 8 bases, with 17 bases remaining between them. The CDR3 is 14 residues long. In nucleotides, the CDR3 is TGTGCCAGCACACGGACGGCAGTCGGGGAAAAACTGTTTTTT. Translating gives CASTRTAVGEKLFF.

The table lists this clonotype with many counts. The rearrangement joins TRBV5-4 to TRBJ2-7; maybe TRBD2 (6 bases). The CDR3 is 14 residues long. Germline values: CDR1 SGHNT, CDR2 YYREEE (reference sequence). V gave up 3 bases and J gave up 3 bases, with 13 bases separating them. CDR3 nucleotide sequence: TGTGCCAGCAGCTCTGAGGTCGGGGGCTACGAGCAGTACTTC. Protein sequence: CASSSEVGGYEQYF.

V gene TRBV19 combines with J gene TRBJ2-7; D may be TRBD1 (6 bases). Per germline, CDR1 LNHDA and CDR2 SQIVND (reference sequence). V was shortened by 3 bases and J by 0 bases, with 12 bases between the two germline ends. The CDR3 has 15 residues. The CDR3: CASSIWQGSSYEQYF. CDR3 coding DNA: TGTGCCAGTAGTATCTGGCAGGGGAGCTCCTACGAGCAGTACTTC.

This clonotype was detected ten times or more. This chain connects TRBV20-1 to TRBJ2-1; D remains ambiguous. CDR1 is DFQATT, CDR2 SNEGSKA, per germline (reference sequence). This CDR3 contains 13 residues. The ends were cut back, 5 bases at V and 0 bases at J, with 8 bases in the middle. CDR3 bases: TGCAGTGCTGACAAAAGCTCCTACAATGAGCAGTTCTTC. It encodes CSADKSSYNEQFF.

V gene TRBV4-1 combines with J gene TRBJ2-1; D might be TRBD2 (5 bases). Trimming stripped 0 bases from V and 3 bases from J, with 12 bases between. Germline CDR1 and CDR2: MGHRA and YSYEKL. The CDR3 covers 16 residues. CDR3 amino acids: CASSQDTAVNYNEQFF. The CDR3 nucleotides read TGCGCCAGCAGCCAAGATACAGCGGTAAACTACAATGAGCAGTTCTTC.

The sample holds many counts of this clonotype. In DNA, the CDR3 is TGTGCCAGCAGTTTATCTTTCAGCTATGGCTACACCTTC. Translated: CASSLSFSYGYTF. V is TRBV27 and J is TRBJ1-2; D gene uncertain. The CDR3 has 13 amino acids. In germline, CDR1 is MNHEY, CDR2 SMNVEV (reference sequence). The V end lost 0 bases, the J end lost 4 bases, and 6 bases lay between the germline ends.

CDR3 nucleotides: TGCGCCAGCAGCCCGGGGACAGCACAAGAGACCCAGTACTTC. It is translated as CASSPGTAQETQYF. V gene TRBV5-1 combines with J gene TRBJ2-5; the match to TRBD1 covers 7 bases. V trimming: 4 bases; J trimming: 2 bases; junction bases outside the gene matches: 5. Germline V lookup: CDR1 SGHRS, CDR2 YFSETQ. CDR3 length: 14 amino acids.

This clonotype was detected only a few times. This sequence joins TRBV5-1 and TRBJ1-4; TRBD1 agrees at 9 bases. V lost 4 bases and J lost 8; bases outside the gene matches: 9. Looked up from germline, CDR1 is SGHRS and CDR2 is YFSETQ. The CDR3 has 15 amino acids. Written as DNA, the CDR3 is TGCGCCAGCAGCCCCCAACAGGGGGCGGGAGAAAAACTGTTTTTT. The encoded protein is CASSPQQGAGEKLFF.

The J gene is TRBJ1-1, the V gene TRBV27; D possibly corresponds to TRBD1 (5 bases). CDR3 length equals 14 residues. Germline lookup yields CDR1 MNHEY and CDR2 SMNVEV (reference sequence). Trimming took off 6 bases at V and 2 bases at J, with 13 bases between the two ends. CDR3 sequence reads: CASRPGGSNTEAFF. The CDR3 DNA is TGTGCCAGCAGACCCGGGGGGAGTAACACTGAAGCTTTCTTT.

This chain connects TRBV19 to TRBJ2-3; 9 bases are a match to TRBD2. Germline V gene lookup returns CDR1 LNHDA and CDR2 SQIVND (reference sequence). The CDR3 sequence is 17 residues long. V lost 5 bases, J lost 4 bases, and 13 bases stayed unmatched. In DNA, the CDR3 is TGTGCCAGTAGTTTCCGGGCTAGCGGGACTTTTCCAGATACGCAGTATTTT. As protein: CASSFRASGTFPDTQYF.

This clonotype has at least ten counts. The chain joins TRBV7-3 to TRBJ2-1; D might be TRBD1 or TRBD2, each matching 5 bases. CDR3 length: 13 amino acids. Germline V CDR1 and CDR2: SGHTA, FQGTGA. V was trimmed by 6 bases and J by 9 bases, leaving 15 bases between them. DNA for the CDR3: TGTGCCAGCAGTCAAGTCGTGAGGGGTGAGCAGTTCTTC. This sequence encodes CASSQVVRGEQFF.

This clonotype was observed a few times. The V and J genes are TRBV27 and TRBJ1-4; 8 positions match TRBD1. This CDR3 contains 14 residues. V was pared by 4 bases and J by 6 bases, with 4 bases of the junction left unmatched. Germline assignment: CDR1 MNHEY and CDR2 SMNVEV (reference sequence). CDR3 loop: CASSYRGRDEKLFF. CDR3 in DNA: TGTGCCAGCAGTTACAGGGGGAGGGATGAAAAACTGTTTTTT.

This clonotype came up a few times. The V call is TRBV30, the J call TRBJ2-1, with TRBD2 identical over 10 bases. Losses at the gene ends were 4 bases for V and 4 bases for J; bases not matched to a gene: 4. CDR3 length: 14 residues. CDR1 GTSNPN and CDR2 SVGIG come from the germline V gene (reference sequence). The CDR3 is CAWTSGSRYNEQFF. The CDR3 bases are TGTGCCTGGACTAGCGGGAGTAGATACAATGAGCAGTTCTTC.

This clonotype was counted ten times or more. The chain combines TRBV12-3 or TRBV12-4 with TRBJ2-7, with 10 nucleotides matching TRBD1. Unmatched junction bases numbered 9, after V lost 5 bases and J lost 5 bases. This CDR3 comprises 15 residues. Here the CDR3 reads CASSIWGQGFHEQYF. In DNA form, the CDR3 reads TGTGCCAGCAGTATCTGGGGACAGGGGTTCCACGAGCAGTACTTC.

The gene calls are TRBV20-1 and TRBJ2-5; 11 bases agree with TRBD2. The V segment lost 6 bases and the J segment 2 bases; nucleotides outside the gene matches: 2. CDR3 length: 13 amino acids. CDR1 and CDR2 from the germline V gene are DFQATT and SNEGSKA (reference sequence). The CDR3 region has the DNA TGCAGTGCACCTAGCGGGAGGCAAGAGACCCAGTACTTC. Amino acids: CSAPSGRQETQYF.

The chain uses TRBV25-1 and TRBJ2-7; 10 bases align to TRBD1. The CDR3 consists of 14 residues. V lost 5 bases to trimming and J lost 5 bases; unmatched junction nucleotides: 6. The germline gives CDR1 MGHDK, CDR2 SYGVNS. CDR3 sequence (DNA): TGTGCCAGCAGTCAGGGACAGGGGCGGAACGAGCAGTACTTC. Protein: CASSQGQGRNEQYF.